The 20 T cell receptor beta chains reported below all come from one sample, sequenced in a study of regulatory T cells in long-lasting Graves disease. Time point defined: newly diagnosed GD, antithyroid drugs for less than 3 months. With RNA extracted from PBMCs as input, the TCR library was made. For TCR beta, libraries came from iRepertoire HTBI primers and Arm-PCR of CDR3 regions. TCRdb called the multiplex PCR reads again in MiXCR, with one record for every CDR3 protein. Seen here are roughly 500,000 distinct CDR3 sequences, 13% observed once, and the top ten hold about 10%. In addition, the sample was reused for a study of T cells in Graves' hyperthyroidism and ophthalmopathy.

The sequences come from peripheral blood mononuclear cells (PBMCs), collected at new diagnosis, from a patient treated with antithyroid drugs. The receptor source for this set is a man aged 25 to 40 with Graves disease.

J is TRBJ1-5 and V is TRBV19; D possibly corresponds to TRBD1 (6 bases). Germline CDR1 and CDR2: LNHDA and SQIVND (reference sequence). There are 15 residues in the CDR3. Trimming stripped 1 base from V and 4 bases from J, with 11 bases between. In nucleotides, the CDR3 is TGTGCCAGTAGTATAGGAGGGGGTGCTAATCAGCCCCAGCATTTT. This codes for CASSIGGGANQPQHF.

Many counts were recorded for this clonotype. This chain uses TRBV15 with TRBJ2-3, with 8 bases aligning to TRBD2. The CDR3 runs to 15 residues. Germline V gene lookup returns CDR1 LNHNV and CDR2 YYDKDF (reference sequence). V gave up 1 base and J gave up 4 bases; unmatched junction bases: 4. As DNA, the CDR3 is TGTGCCACCAGCAGAGTAGGGCGGGAGGCAGATACGCAGTATTTT. It translates to CATSRVGREADTQYF.

This clonotype was observed at least ten times. V is TRBV7-9 and J is TRBJ2-2, with D hard to call. This CDR3 region has 12 residues. The germline V and J ends were trimmed by 5 bases and 7 bases, with 8 bases remaining between them. Germline values: CDR1 SEHNR, CDR2 FQNEAQ (reference sequence). CDR3 in amino acids: CASSPLSGELFF. The CDR3 coding sequence is TGTGCCAGCAGCCCCTTGAGCGGGGAGCTGTTTTTT.

Many counts were recorded for this clonotype. This chain connects TRBV3-1 to TRBJ1-1; no clear D gene. Germline-derived CDR1 and CDR2 are LGHDT and YNNKEL (reference sequence). The CDR3 is 13 residues long. Trimming cost V 4 bases and J 1 base, with 7 bases left between them. DNA of the CDR3: TGTGCCAGCAGCCCGCAGTCGAACACTGAAGCTTTCTTT. It specifies CASSPQSNTEAFF.

This clonotype was recorded many times. This chain uses TRBV6-2 or TRBV6-3 with TRBJ2-7; tentatively, D is TRBD2 (6 bases). Germline values: CDR1 MNHEY, CDR2 SVGEGT. The ends were cut back, 8 bases at V and 0 bases at J, with 14 bases in the middle. CDR3 length: 14 amino acids. As DNA, the CDR3 is TGTGCCAGCTCCCGCGGGGCCAGCTCCTACGAGCAGTACTTC. Its protein is CASSRGASSYEQYF.

This clonotype has ten or more counts. The V gene is TRBV6-5, the J gene TRBJ2-5; tentative D call: TRBD2 (5 bases). The V gene's germline CDR1 is MNHEY and CDR2 SVGAGI. The CDR3 is 16 residues long. V was trimmed by 0 bases and J by 2 bases, leaving 13 bases between them. CDR3 in amino acids: CASSYSGLREQETQYF. CDR3 DNA: TGTGCCAGCAGTTACTCGGGGTTGAGGGAACAAGAGACCCAGTACTTC.

V and J are TRBV20-1 and TRBJ1-6, with TRBD1 as a possible D gene (5 bases). The V gene's germline CDR1 is DFQATT and CDR2 SNEGSKA (reference sequence). The CDR3 length is 17 residues. The ends were cut back, 2 bases at V and 4 bases at J, with 18 bases in the middle. The CDR3 is CSARLRGAPIYNSPLHF. CDR3 sequence (DNA): TGCAGTGCTAGATTGCGAGGGGCCCCGATTTATAATTCACCCCTCCACTTT.

This clonotype was seen repeatedly, ten times or more. This chain joins TRBV10-1 and TRBJ2-7; a possible D gene is TRBD2 (5 bases). Between the trimmed V and J ends, which lost 4 bases and 6 bases, there was a span of 13 bases. Per the germline V gene, CDR1 is WNHNN and CDR2 is SYGVQD (reference sequence). The CDR3 length is 13 residues. CDR3 DNA: TGCGCCAGCAGTGGGCAGGAGGAGACCGAGCAGTACTTC. Translation: CASSGQEETEQYF.

Ten or more counts support this clonotype. The chain carries TRBV29-1 and TRBJ2-4; 12 nucleotides line up with TRBD2. The V gene's germline CDR1 is SQVTM and CDR2 ANQGSEA. V trimming: 4 bases; J trimming: 0 bases; junction bases outside the gene matches: 4. The CDR3 is 16 amino acids. The DNA of the CDR3 is TGCAGCGTTGTGAGACTAGCGGGGGTAGCCAAAAACATTCAGTACTTC. Translation: CSVVRLAGVAKNIQYF.

This clonotype occurred many times. The genes are TRBV7-8 and TRBJ2-5, with D perhaps matching TRBD1 (6 bases). V lost 1 base to trimming and J lost 4 bases, with 10 bases between them. CDR1 and CDR2 (germline): SGHVS, FQNEAQ. CDR3 size: 14 residues. CDR3: CASSLVGGLETQYF. CDR3 bases: TGTGCCAGCAGCTTAGTTGGGGGCCTAGAGACCCAGTACTTC.

This clonotype was seen at least ten times. V is TRBV29-1 and J is TRBJ1-1; D may be TRBD1 (5 bases). Germline V CDR1 and CDR2: SQVTM, ANQGSEA. The CDR3 contains 13 residues. V lost 4 bases to trimming and J lost 5 bases, with 14 bases between them. The CDR3 reads CSVGASSGTEAFF. For the CDR3, the DNA is TGCAGCGTTGGGGCGAGTTCAGGGACTGAAGCTTTCTTT.

This clonotype showed up many times. V usage is TRBV29-1 and J usage is TRBJ2-7, with D maybe TRBD2 (5 bases). V was trimmed by 1 base and J by 3 bases, leaving 10 bases between them. CDR1 and CDR2 (germline): SQVTM, ANQGSEA. This CDR3 comprises 13 residues. Here the CDR3 reads CSVEGRRGYEQYF. The CDR3 nucleotides read TGCAGCGTTGAAGGGCGCCGGGGCTACGAGCAGTACTTC.

Ten or more counts support this clonotype. This sequence joins TRBV2 and TRBJ2-3; possibly TRBD2 for D (5 bases). Germline values: CDR1 SNHLY, CDR2 FYNNEI. This CDR3 comprises 11 residues. Trimming took off 7 bases at V and 6 bases at J, with 8 bases between the two ends. CDR3 bases: TGTGCCAGCAACGGGGAGGATACGCAGTATTTT. Its translation: CASNGEDTQYF.

V gene TRBV6-4 combines with J gene TRBJ2-2; 7 bases are shared with TRBD1. The V gene end was trimmed by 4 bases and the J gene end by 4 bases; junction bases not matched to a gene: 6. This CDR3 contains 15 residues. Germline lookup yields CDR1 MRHNA and CDR2 SNTAGT. The CDR3, as DNA: TGTGCCAGCAGTGGGAAAGGGGGCTTCACCGGGGAGCTGTTTTTT. It specifies CASSGKGGFTGELFF.

The chain employs TRBV13 and TRBJ2-5, with 7 bases fitting TRBD1. CDR3 length equals 14 residues. J lost 2 bases, V lost 5 bases, and 5 bases had no gene match. Germline V gives CDR1 PRHDT, CDR2 FYEKMQ (reference sequence). The CDR3 region has the DNA TGTGCCAGCAGCGAGACAGGGTCTCAAGAGACCCAGTACTTC. This encodes CASSETGSQETQYF.

The CDR3 spells CASSGPIETEAFF. The CDR3, as DNA: TGTGCCAGCAGCGGCCCCATCGAGACTGAAGCTTTCTTT. V usage is TRBV9 and J usage is TRBJ1-1; D is undetermined. CDR3 length: 13 amino acids. The germline V and J ends were trimmed by 3 bases and 5 bases, with 11 bases remaining between them. CDR1 SGDLS and CDR2 YYNGEE come from the germline V gene.

In its sample, this clonotype was seen many times. This chain uses TRBV20-1 with TRBJ1-1; D is ambiguous. CDR1 and CDR2 (germline): DFQATT, SNEGSKA (reference sequence). This CDR3 is 13 amino acids long. Trimming removed 0 bases from V and 1 base from J, with 6 bases in between. The DNA of the CDR3 is TGCAGTGCTAGAGAACCAAGGAACACTGAAGCTTTCTTT. Protein sequence: CSAREPRNTEAFF.

This clonotype was seen many times. The chain uses TRBV11-3 and TRBJ2-1, with 15 bases fitting TRBD2. Unmatched junction bases numbered 10, after V lost 5 bases and J lost 5 bases. This CDR3 has 18 residues. The germline CDR1 and CDR2 sequences are SGHNT and YENEEA. CDR3 residues: CASSLSTGTSGGNNEQFF. Written as DNA, the CDR3 is TGTGCCAGCAGCCTATCGACCGGGACTAGCGGGGGGAACAATGAGCAGTTCTTC.

Points on this clonotype: This may arise from a read error, as a much more abundant clone is one base away. This chain joins TRBV29-1 and TRBJ1-1; 9 bases align to TRBD1. This CDR3 contains 15 residues. Germline V CDR1 and CDR2: SQVTM, ANQGSEA. Trimming cost V 7 bases and J 5 bases; bases outside gene matches: 14. The CDR3 loop reads CSADGLRQGGTEAFF. CDR3 nucleotides: TGCAGCGCTGATGGGCTTAGACAGGGGGGTACTGAAGCTTTCTTT.

This clonotype was found many times. The CDR3 bases are TGCAGCGTTGTTTTGCGTTACTCTTTTTCTACGCAGTATTTT. It translates to CSVVLRYSFSTQYF. The V and J genes are TRBV29-1 and TRBJ2-3, with D uncertain. Germline V gene data show CDR1 as SQVTM and CDR2 as ANQGSEA. The CDR3 has 14 residues. Trimming took off 4 bases at V and 8 bases at J, with 19 bases between the two ends.